This T cell receptor (beta chain) derives from a study of identical twins. General observations from the study: For cord blood, abundant beta clonotypes had fewer insertions, unlike memory repertoires, which showed none. Cross-sectional statistics, not tracking of the same donors, supported the conclusions.

A universal primer site came from template switching; cDNA carried unique molecular identifiers. TCRdb independently ran MiXCR on the 5' RACE reads; one entry per CDR3 protein. The sample yields roughly 700,000 distinct CDR3 sequences, more than 6.5% seen once. This clonotype has more than one count but fewer than ten. Its antigen is not identified. The sample was also reused in another study, on yellow fever vaccine responses in identical twins.

The sequence derives from a woman younger than 30 in good health. Sequencing used PBMCs.

CDR3 DNA: TGTGCCAGCAGTTATCAGGGTGGGAGCAATCAGCCCCAGCATTTT. Protein product: CASSYQGGSNQPQHF. This chain connects TRBV6-5 to TRBJ1-5; TRBD1 might be the D (5 bases). This CDR3 comprises 15 residues. Per the germline V gene, CDR1 is MNHEY and CDR2 is SVGAGI. The V end lost 3 bases, the J end lost 1 base, and 10 bases lay between the germline ends.